A single sample is the source of the 12 T cell receptor beta chains below, sequenced in a study of T cell repertoires in cytomegalovirus infection. TCRdb passed the reads through MiXCR, listing each CDR3 protein once. The sample carries about 230,000 distinct CDR3 sequences, approximately 22% recorded once. The material sequenced was CD8+ T cells from PBMCs. The source of these receptors is a human donor in good health (CMV status not recorded). Some clones in this sample may be carry-over from other donors' samples.

V gene TRBV2 combines with J gene TRBJ1-1; D gene ambiguous. Trimming left V 7 bases short and J 9 bases short, with 9 bases between. The CDR3 sequence is 10 residues long. CDR1 SNHLY and CDR2 FYNNEI come from the germline V gene. CDR3 residues: CASIAQKAFF. The CDR3 DNA reads TGTGCCAGCATTGCGCAGAAAGCTTTCTTT.

This clonotype was counted once. The V call is TRBV10-3, the J call TRBJ2-7, with 8 positions matching TRBD2. This CDR3 spans 13 amino acids. J lost 2 bases, V lost 10 bases, and 7 bases had no gene match. Per germline, CDR1 ENHRY and CDR2 SYGVKD. CDR3 region: CATGLAGPYEQYF. CDR3 bases: TGTGCCACCGGACTAGCCGGTCCCTACGAGCAGTACTTC.

This clonotype was seen a handful of times. The rearrangement uses TRBV12-3 or TRBV12-4 and TRBJ2-3; 8 bases are shared with TRBD2. This CDR3 contains 18 residues. V shed 3 bases and J 0 bases; nucleotides not matched to a gene: 11. The CDR3: CASSFILAGTTSTDTQYF. The CDR3, as DNA: TGTGCCAGCAGTTTTATCCTAGCGGGCACCACTAGCACAGATACGCAGTATTTT.

The chain couples TRBV7-9 to TRBJ1-2; no definite D call. The CDR3 has 11 amino acids. Germline CDR1 and CDR2: SEHNR and FQNEAQ (reference sequence). The V end was cut by 4 bases, the J end by 6 bases, with 6 bases between. The CDR3 DNA reads as TGTGCCAGCAGCTCGGGGAATGGCTACACCTTC. Its translation: CASSSGNGYTF.

This clonotype appeared a few times. J is TRBJ2-1 and V is TRBV7-6, with 9 bases identical to TRBD2. J lost 6 bases, V lost 2 bases, and 8 bases had no gene match. The CDR3 length is 16 residues. Looked up from germline, CDR1 is SGHVS and CDR2 is FNYEAQ. The CDR3 loop is CASSLISGGVSNEQFF. CDR3 coding DNA: TGTGCCAGCAGCTTAATTAGCGGGGGCGTTAGCAATGAGCAGTTCTTC.

This clonotype was detected only a few times. The rearrangement joins TRBV7-9 to TRBJ2-1; D might be TRBD1 or TRBD2, each matching 5 bases. Germline CDR1 and CDR2: SEHNR and FQNEAQ (reference sequence). CDR3 length: 13 amino acids. Trimming pared 3 bases from V and 9 bases from J, leaving 12 bases between. The chain's CDR3 is CASSLPGAAEQFF. Here the CDR3 DNA reads TGTGCCAGCAGCTTGCCCGGGGCGGCTGAGCAGTTCTTC.

Concerning this clonotype itself: One base away lies a much larger clone, so this may be a sequencing read error. The chain uses TRBV7-6 and TRBJ2-2; TRBD2 might be the D (5 bases). Germline loops: CDR1 SGHVS, CDR2 FNYEAQ. This CDR3 comprises 17 residues. The CDR3 spells CASSSASGVPNTGEQFF. CDR3 DNA: TGTGCCAGCAGCTCCGCGTCCGGCGTCCCGAACACCGGGGAGCAGTTTTTT.

This clonotype appeared once. This chain joins TRBV2 and TRBJ2-7; D gene unclear. The CDR3 loop spans 12 amino acids. The V and J ends lost 4 bases and 5 bases respectively, with 9 bases between them. Germline-derived CDR1 and CDR2 are SNHLY and FYNNEI. CDR3 in DNA: TGTGCCAGCAGTGTCCCGGCGGACGAGCAGTACTTC. Its translation is CASSVPADEQYF.

This rearrangement joins TRBV12-3 or TRBV12-4 to TRBJ1-5, with D possibly being TRBD1 (5 bases). Between the trimmed V and J ends, which lost 5 bases and 0 bases, there was a span of 11 bases. The CDR3 covers 15 residues. CDR3 DNA sequence: TGTGCCAGCAGTGAGGGACCCCTTAGCAATCAGCCCCAGCATTTT. Amino acid sequence: CASSEGPLSNQPQHF.

This clonotype has only a few counts. The rearrangement links TRBV2 to TRBJ2-7; the D gene is possibly TRBD1 (9 bases). Germline-derived CDR1 and CDR2 are SNHLY and FYNNEI. V was cut by 7 bases and J by 4 bases, with 17 bases left in between. The CDR3 totals 14 residues. The CDR3 protein is CASTGRDREYEQYF. CDR3 nucleotide sequence: TGTGCCAGCACCGGGAGGGACAGGGAATACGAGCAGTACTTC.

The count of this clonotype is one. The chain employs TRBV20-1 and TRBJ2-1, with D perhaps assigned TRBD1 or TRBD2 (5 bases each). Deletions cut 0 bases from V and 9 bases from J, with 9 bases between. Germline V gene data show CDR1 as DFQATT and CDR2 as SNEGSKA (reference sequence). There are 12 residues in the CDR3. CDR3 in DNA: TGCAGTGCTAGAGAGTCGGGGACTGAGCAGTTCTTC. Translated: CSARESGTEQFF.

This clonotype was seen just once. This chain connects TRBV28 to TRBJ1-2; TRBD1 might be the D (6 bases). The CDR3 consists of 15 residues. Germline V gene sequence: CDR1 MDHEN, CDR2 SYDVKM. Trimming took off 5 bases at V and 2 bases at J, with 15 bases between the two ends. CDR3 residues: CASSLNRVGNYGYTF. CDR3 in DNA: TGTGCCAGCAGTCTAAACAGGGTAGGAAACTATGGCTACACCTTC.